This TCR beta chain is drawn from a study of beta chain features in type 1 diabetes. The overall study: Age, gender and cell yields were similar between patients and healthy donors.

Findings of the study overall: Compared to healthy donors, patients appeared to have naive, central memory and Treg TCRB repertoires that were more alike.

Expressed TCRB transcripts got sequenced, as all isolated RNA was reverse transcribed. Only in-frame clones appear in the TCRdb table, and some are missing; sequencing was by immunoSEQ multiplex PCR. The data show 130,000 to 150,000 clones, with about 7% seen just once and more than 1.1% held by the top ten. This clone showed up just a few times. Its antigen is still unknown. Only one heparinised blood draw was taken per donor, and its volume averaged about 120 mL. Sorting with CD45RO/CCR7/CD25/CD127/CD95/CD27 yielded naive, central memory, regulatory and stem-like memory CD4+ cells. V lost 2 bases and J lost 14; bases outside the gene matches: 14. CDR1 and CDR2 (germline): GTSNPN, SVGIG (reference sequence). The CDR3 sequence is 14 residues long.

The sample was central memory CD4+ T cells from blood. The chain uses TRBV30 and TRBJ1-5; TRBD1 aligns across 8 bases. This sequence originates from a woman aged 25 to 39 in good health. This CDR3 reads CAWSNSVTGGIKHF. CDR3 coding DNA: TGTGCCTGGAGTAACTCCGTAACAGGGGGTATAAAGCATTTT.